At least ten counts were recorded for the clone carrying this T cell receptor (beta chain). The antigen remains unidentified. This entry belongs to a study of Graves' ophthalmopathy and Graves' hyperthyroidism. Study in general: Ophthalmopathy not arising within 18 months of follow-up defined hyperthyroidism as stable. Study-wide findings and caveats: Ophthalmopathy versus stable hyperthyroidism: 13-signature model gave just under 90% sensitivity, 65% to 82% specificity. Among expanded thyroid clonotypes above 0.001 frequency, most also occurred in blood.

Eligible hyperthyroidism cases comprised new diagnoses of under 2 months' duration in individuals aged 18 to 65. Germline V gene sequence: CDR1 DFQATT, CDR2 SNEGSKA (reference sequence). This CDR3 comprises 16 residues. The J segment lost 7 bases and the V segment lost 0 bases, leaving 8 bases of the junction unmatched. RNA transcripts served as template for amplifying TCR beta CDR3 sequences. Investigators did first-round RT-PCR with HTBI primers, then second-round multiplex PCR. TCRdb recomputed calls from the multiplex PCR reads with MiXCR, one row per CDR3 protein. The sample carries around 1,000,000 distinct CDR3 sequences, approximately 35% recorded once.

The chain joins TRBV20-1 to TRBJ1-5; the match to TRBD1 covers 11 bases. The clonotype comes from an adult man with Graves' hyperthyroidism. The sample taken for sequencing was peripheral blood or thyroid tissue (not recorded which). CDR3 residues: CSARDLGRDRGQPQHF. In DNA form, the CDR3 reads TGCAGTGCTAGAGATCTAGGCCGGGACAGGGGGCAGCCCCAGCATTTT.